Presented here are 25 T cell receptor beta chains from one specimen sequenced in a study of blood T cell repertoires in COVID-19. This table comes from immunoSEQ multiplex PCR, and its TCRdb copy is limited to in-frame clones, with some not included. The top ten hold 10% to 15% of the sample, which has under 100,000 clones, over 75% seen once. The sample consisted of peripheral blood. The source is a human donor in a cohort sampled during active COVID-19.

The CDR3 DNA follows: TGCGCCAGCAGGGAACAGGGAACTAATGAAAAACTGTTTTTT. This sequence encodes CASREQGTNEKLFF. This sequence joins TRBV5-1 and TRBJ1-4; the D gene is possibly TRBD1 (6 bases). V was shortened by 5 bases and J by 1 base, with 9 bases between the two germline ends. Germline loops: CDR1 SGHRS, CDR2 YFSETQ. This CDR3 region has 14 residues.

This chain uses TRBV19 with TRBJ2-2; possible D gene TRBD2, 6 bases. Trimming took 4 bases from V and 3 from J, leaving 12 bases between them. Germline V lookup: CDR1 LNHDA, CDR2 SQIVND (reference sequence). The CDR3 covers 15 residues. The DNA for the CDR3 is TGTGCCAGTAGTACCTTCTCTAGCGACACCGGGGAGCTGTTTTTT. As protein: CASSTFSSDTGELFF.

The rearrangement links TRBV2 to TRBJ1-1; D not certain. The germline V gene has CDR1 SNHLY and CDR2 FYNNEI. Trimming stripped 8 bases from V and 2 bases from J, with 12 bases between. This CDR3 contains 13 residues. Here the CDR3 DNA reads TGTGCCAGCGGAGTTGGACTAAACACTGAAGCTTTCTTT. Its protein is CASGVGLNTEAFF.

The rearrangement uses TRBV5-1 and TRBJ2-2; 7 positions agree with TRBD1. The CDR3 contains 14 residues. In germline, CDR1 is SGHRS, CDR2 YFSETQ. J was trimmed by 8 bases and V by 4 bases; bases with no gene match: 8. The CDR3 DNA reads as TGCGCCAGCAGCCCGGGACAGCTGGAGGGGGAGCTGTTTTTT. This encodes CASSPGQLEGELFF.

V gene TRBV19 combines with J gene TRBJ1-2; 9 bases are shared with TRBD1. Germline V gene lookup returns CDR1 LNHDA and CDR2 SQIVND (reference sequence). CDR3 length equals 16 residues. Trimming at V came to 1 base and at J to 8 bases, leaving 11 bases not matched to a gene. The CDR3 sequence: CASSIARDRAFEGYTF. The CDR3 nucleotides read TGTGCCAGTAGTATAGCCCGGGACAGGGCGTTTGAGGGCTACACCTTC.

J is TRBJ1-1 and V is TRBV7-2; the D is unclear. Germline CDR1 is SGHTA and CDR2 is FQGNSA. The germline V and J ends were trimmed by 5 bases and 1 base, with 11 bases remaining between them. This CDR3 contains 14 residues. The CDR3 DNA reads TGTGCCAGCAGCCCGAGAGCAGGGAACACTGAAGCTTTCTTT. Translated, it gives CASSPRAGNTEAFF.

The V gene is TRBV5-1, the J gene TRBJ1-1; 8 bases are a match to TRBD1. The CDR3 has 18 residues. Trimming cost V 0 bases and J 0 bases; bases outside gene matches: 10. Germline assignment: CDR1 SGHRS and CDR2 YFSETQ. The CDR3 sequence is CASSLEPGTGSLNTEAFF. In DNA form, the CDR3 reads TGCGCCAGCAGCTTGGAACCTGGGACAGGATCCTTGAACACTGAAGCTTTCTTT.

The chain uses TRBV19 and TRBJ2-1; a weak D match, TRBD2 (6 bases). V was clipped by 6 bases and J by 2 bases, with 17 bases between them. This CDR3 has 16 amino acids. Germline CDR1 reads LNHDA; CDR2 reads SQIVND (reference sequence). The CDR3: CASSQITGGPYNEQFF. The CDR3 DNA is TGTGCCAGTAGCCAAATTACCGGGGGACCCTACAATGAGCAGTTCTTC.

For the CDR3, the DNA is TGTGCCAGTAGTCGGGGGGACACTGAAGCTTTCTTT. Protein sequence: CASSRGDTEAFF. The chain combines TRBV19 with TRBJ1-1, with a tentative D call TRBD1 (5 bases). In germline, CDR1 is LNHDA, CDR2 SQIVND (reference sequence). V lost 5 bases and J lost 3, with 7 bases in between. The CDR3 has 12 amino acids.

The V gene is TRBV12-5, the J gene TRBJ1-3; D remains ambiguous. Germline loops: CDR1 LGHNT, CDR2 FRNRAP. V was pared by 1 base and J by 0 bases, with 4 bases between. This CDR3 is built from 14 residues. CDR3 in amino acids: CASGLGSSGNTIYF. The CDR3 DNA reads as TGTGCTAGTGGTTTGGGGAGCTCTGGAAACACCATATATTTT.

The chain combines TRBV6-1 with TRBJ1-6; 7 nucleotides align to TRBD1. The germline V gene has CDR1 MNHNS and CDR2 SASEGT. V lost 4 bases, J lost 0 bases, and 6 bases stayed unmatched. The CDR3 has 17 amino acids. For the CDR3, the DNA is TGTGCCAGCAGTGCACGAGGGGGCAGCTCCTATAATTCACCCCTCCACTTT. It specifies CASSARGGSSYNSPLHF.

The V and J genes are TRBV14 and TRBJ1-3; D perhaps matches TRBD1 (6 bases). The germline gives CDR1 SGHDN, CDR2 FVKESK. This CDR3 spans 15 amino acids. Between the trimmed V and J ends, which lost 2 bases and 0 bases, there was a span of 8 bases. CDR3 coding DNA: TGTGCCAGCAGCCAAAACAGGGCCTCTGGAAACACCATATATTTT. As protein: CASSQNRASGNTIYF.

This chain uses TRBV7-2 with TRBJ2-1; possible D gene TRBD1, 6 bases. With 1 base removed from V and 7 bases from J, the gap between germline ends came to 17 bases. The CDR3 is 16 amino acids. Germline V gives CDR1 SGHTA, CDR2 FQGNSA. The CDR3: CASSLEGTNLWNEQFF. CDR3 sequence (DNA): TGTGCCAGCAGCTTAGAGGGGACAAACCTGTGGAATGAGCAGTTCTTC.

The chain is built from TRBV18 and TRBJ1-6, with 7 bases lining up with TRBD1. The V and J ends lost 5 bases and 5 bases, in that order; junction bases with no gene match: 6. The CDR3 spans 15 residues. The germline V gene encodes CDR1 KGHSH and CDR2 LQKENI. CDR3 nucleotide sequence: TGTGCCAGCTCATCCCGGGACAGTAATAATTCACCCCTCCACTTT. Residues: CASSSRDSNNSPLHF.

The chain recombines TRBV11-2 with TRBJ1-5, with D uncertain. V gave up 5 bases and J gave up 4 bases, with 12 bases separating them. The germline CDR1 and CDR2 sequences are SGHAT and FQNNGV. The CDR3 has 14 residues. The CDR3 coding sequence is TGTGCCAGCAGCCCCTACGGTTCGAATCAGCCCCAGCATTTT. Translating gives CASSPYGSNQPQHF.

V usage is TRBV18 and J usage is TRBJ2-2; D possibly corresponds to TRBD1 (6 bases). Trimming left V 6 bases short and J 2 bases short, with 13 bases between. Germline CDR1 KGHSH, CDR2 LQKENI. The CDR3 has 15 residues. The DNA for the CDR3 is TGTGCCAGCTCTCTCGGGACACCCAACACCGGGGAGCTGTTTTTT. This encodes CASSLGTPNTGELFF.

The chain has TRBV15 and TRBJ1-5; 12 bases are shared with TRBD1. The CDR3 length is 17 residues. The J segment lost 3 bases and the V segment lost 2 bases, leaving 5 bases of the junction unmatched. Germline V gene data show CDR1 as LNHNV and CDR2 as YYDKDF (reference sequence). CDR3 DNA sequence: TGTGCCACCAGCAGACTCCGGGACAGGGGGCCCAATCAGCCCCAGCATTTT. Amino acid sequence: CATSRLRDRGPNQPQHF.

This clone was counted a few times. Here the CDR3 reads CASSRLRAGVEGYTF. For the CDR3, the DNA is TGTGCCAGCAGCCGACTCCGGGCAGGGGTCGAAGGCTACACCTTC. The chain is built from TRBV7-9 and TRBJ1-2; D perhaps matches TRBD1 (6 bases). The CDR3 runs 15 residues. V lost 5 bases and J lost 8, with 21 bases in between. Germline assignment: CDR1 SEHNR and CDR2 FQNEAQ (reference sequence).

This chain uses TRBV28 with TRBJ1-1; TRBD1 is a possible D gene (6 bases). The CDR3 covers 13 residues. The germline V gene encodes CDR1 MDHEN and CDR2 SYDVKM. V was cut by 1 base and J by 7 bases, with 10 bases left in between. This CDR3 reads CASSLLTGREAFF. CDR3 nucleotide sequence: TGTGCCAGCAGTTTATTGACAGGCCGTGAAGCTTTCTTT. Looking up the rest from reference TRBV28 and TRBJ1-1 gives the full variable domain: DVKVTQSSRYLVKRTGEKVFLECVQDMDHENMFWYRQDPGLGLRLIYFSYDVKMKEKGDIPEGYSVSREKKERFSLILESASTNQTSMYLCASSLLTGREAFFGQGTRLTVV.

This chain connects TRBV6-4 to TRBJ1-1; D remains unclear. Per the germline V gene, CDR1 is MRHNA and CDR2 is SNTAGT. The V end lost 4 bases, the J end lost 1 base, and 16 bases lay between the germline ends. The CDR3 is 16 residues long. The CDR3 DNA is TGTGCCAGCAGTGCGGGAGTGGGTCGTGGGAACACTGAAGCTTTCTTT. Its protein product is CASSAGVGRGNTEAFF.

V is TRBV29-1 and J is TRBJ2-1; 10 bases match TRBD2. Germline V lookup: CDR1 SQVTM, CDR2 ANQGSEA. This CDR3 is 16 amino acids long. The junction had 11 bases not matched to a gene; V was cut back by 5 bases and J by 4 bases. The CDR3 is CSVQGVAGGLYNEQFF. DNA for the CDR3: TGCAGCGTTCAAGGGGTAGCGGGGGGCCTGTACAATGAGCAGTTCTTC.

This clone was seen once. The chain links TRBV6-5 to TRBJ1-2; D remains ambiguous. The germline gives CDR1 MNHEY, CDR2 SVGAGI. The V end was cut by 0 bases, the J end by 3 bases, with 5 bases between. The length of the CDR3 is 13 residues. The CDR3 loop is CASSYSGDYGYTF. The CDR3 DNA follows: TGTGCCAGCAGTTACTCAGGAGACTATGGCTACACCTTC.

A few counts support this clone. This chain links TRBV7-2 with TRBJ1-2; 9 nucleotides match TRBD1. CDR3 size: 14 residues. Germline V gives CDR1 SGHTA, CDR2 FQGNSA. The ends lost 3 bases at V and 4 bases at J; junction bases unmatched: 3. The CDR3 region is CASSFTGGPYGYTF. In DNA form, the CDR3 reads TGTGCCAGCAGCTTTACAGGGGGCCCCTATGGCTACACCTTC.

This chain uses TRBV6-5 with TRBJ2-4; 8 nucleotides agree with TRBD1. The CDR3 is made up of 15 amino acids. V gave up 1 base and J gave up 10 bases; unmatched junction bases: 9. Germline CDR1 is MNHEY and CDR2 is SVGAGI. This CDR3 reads CASSYLTETGEIQYF. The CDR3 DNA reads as TGTGCCAGCAGTTACTTGACCGAGACAGGGGAAATTCAGTACTTC.

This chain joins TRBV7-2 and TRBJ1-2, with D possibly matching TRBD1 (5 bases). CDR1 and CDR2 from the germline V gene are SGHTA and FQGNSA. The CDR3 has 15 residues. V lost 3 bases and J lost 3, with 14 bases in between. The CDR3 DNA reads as TGTGCCAGCAGCTTCGGGACTCTACGCGACTATGGCTACACCTTC. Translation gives CASSFGTLRDYGYTF.